This T cell receptor beta chain was obtained from a study of blood T cell repertoires in COVID-19. Background on the study: PBMCs, B-cell-depleted T cells, or T cells provided the cDNA or gDNA that made up the material.

Trimming took off 4 bases at V and 3 bases at J, with 12 bases between the two ends. Germline V gene data show CDR1 as MGHDK and CDR2 as SYGVNS. CDR3 length: 14 amino acids. Assay: immunoSEQ multiplex PCR; the TCRdb copy retains only in-frame clones and omits some. The sample contains hundreds of thousands of clones, approximately 89% of which appear only once. Allocation to cohorts depended on clinical history reported by the participants. The chain links TRBV25-1 to TRBJ1-1; perhaps TRBD1 as D (6 bases). The sequence was collected from a woman aged 30 to 39 who had recovered from COVID-19. Specimen: PBMCs or T cells enriched from blood (not recorded which). As DNA, the CDR3 is TGTGCCAGCAGTGCGCACAGGGTAGACACTGAAGCTTTCTTT. The encoded protein is CASSAHRVDTEAFF.